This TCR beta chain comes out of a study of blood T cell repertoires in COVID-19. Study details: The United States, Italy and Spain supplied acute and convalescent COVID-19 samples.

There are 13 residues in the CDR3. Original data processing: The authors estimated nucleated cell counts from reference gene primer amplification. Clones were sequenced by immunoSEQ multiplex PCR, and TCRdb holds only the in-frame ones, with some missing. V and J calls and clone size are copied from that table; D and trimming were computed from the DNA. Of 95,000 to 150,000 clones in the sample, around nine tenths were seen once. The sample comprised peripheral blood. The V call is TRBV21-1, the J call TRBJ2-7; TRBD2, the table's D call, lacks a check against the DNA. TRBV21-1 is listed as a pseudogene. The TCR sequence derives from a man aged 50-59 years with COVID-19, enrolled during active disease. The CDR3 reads CASSQSGSWEQYF. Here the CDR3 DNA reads TGTGCCAGCAGCCAAAGCGGGAGCTGGGAGCAGTACTTC.